This entry features one T cell receptor beta chain sequence. Under the authors' procedure: Estimated nucleated cell counts came from reference gene primer amplification. Only in-frame clones appear in the TCRdb table, and some are missing; sequencing was by immunoSEQ multiplex PCR. The V and J calls and the clone size are those of that table, but D and trimming were determined from the DNA. In the table there are 160,000 or so clones, 81% of which are singletons. This record belongs to a study of blood T cell repertoires in COVID-19. Looking at the study overall: Material from acute and convalescent COVID-19 was sourced from the United States, Italy and Spain. The cDNA or gDNA used as material had been derived from T cells, B-cell-depleted T cells, or PBMCs.

The CDR3 length is 15 residues. Germline-derived CDR1 and CDR2 are ENHRY and SYGVKD. After removal of 4 bases from V and 5 bases from J, the junction contained 9 bases not matched to a gene. This receptor was taken from a man in his sixties with active or convalescent COVID-19. Sequencing was performed on peripheral blood. The chain has TRBV10-3 and TRBJ1-1, with 8 positions matching TRBD1. The CDR3 loop is CAISGQGPPTTEAFF. DNA for the CDR3: TGTGCCATCAGTGGACAGGGGCCCCCGACGACTGAAGCTTTCTTT.